Each of the 26 T cell receptor beta chains below was sequenced from the same sample in a study of T cell clones after liver transplantation. Data came from immunoSEQ multiplex PCR; TCRdb stores just in-frame clones and leaves some out. The sample contains 70,000 to 85,000 clones, about 80% of which appear only once. The specimen was CD4+ T cells from blood, collected before liver transplant. These TCRs come from a human donor who received a liver transplant.

This clone was seen only a few times. The J gene is TRBJ1-5, the V gene TRBV28; D is perhaps TRBD1 (5 bases). The V gene's germline CDR1 is MDHEN and CDR2 SYDVKM. The CDR3 runs 13 residues. Trimming took off 3 bases at V and 6 bases at J, with 9 bases between the two ends. The CDR3 loop reads CASSLDGTQPQHF. Here the CDR3 DNA reads TGTGCCAGCAGTTTGGACGGGACTCAGCCCCAGCATTTT.

The chain joins TRBV28 to TRBJ1-4; D may be TRBD1 (6 bases). Germline lookup yields CDR1 MDHEN and CDR2 SYDVKM. This CDR3 has 14 amino acids. Trimming removed 8 bases from V and 2 bases from J, with 12 bases in between. The CDR3 region is CASRSGATNEKLFF. The CDR3 DNA reads as TGTGCCAGCCGCTCGGGGGCGACTAATGAAAAACTGTTTTTT.

The chain joins TRBV7-2 to TRBJ2-7, with 9 positions matching TRBD1. The trim removed 1 base at V and 3 bases at J, leaving 7 bases unmatched. Germline assignment: CDR1 SGHTA and CDR2 FQGNSA. This CDR3 spans 16 amino acids. The CDR3 reads CASSLEPRTGVYEQYF. The DNA for the CDR3 is TGTGCCAGCAGCTTAGAACCGCGGACAGGGGTCTACGAGCAGTACTTC.

This clone was observed once. The V call is TRBV19, the J call TRBJ2-4; possibly TRBD1 or TRBD2 for D (5 bases each). The CDR3 length is 16 residues. Germline V lookup: CDR1 LNHDA, CDR2 SQIVND (reference sequence). V lost 5 bases and J lost 8, with 22 bases in between. The CDR3 region is CASSDLLGVGRDIQYF. The CDR3 DNA is TGTGCCAGTAGTGACCTCCTGGGGGTCGGAAGAGACATTCAGTACTTC. The whole variable domain, filled in from reference TRBV19 and TRBJ2-4, reads DGGITQSPKYLFRKEGQNVTLSCEQNLNHDAMYWYRQDPGQGLRLIYYSQIVNDFQKGDIAEGYSVSREKKESFPLTVTSAQKNPTAFYLCASSDLLGVGRDIQYFGAGTRLSVL.

Ten or more counts support this clone. The chain carries TRBV29-1 and TRBJ1-2; 9 bases fit TRBD1. This CDR3 is 15 amino acids long. Germline V gene lookup returns CDR1 SQVTM and CDR2 ANQGSEA. V trimming: 4 bases; J trimming: 0 bases; junction bases outside the gene matches: 6. This CDR3 reads CSVGDRDIPNYGYTF. The CDR3 nucleotides read TGCAGCGTTGGGGACAGGGATATCCCTAACTATGGCTACACCTTC.

The V and J genes are TRBV5-4 and TRBJ2-6; TRBD2 matches at 8 bases. V lost 4 bases, J lost 3 bases, and 9 bases stayed unmatched. The germline CDR1 and CDR2 sequences are SGHNT and YYREEE (reference sequence). This CDR3 comprises 17 residues. The CDR3 region is CASSPPGGGGGANVLTF. The CDR3 DNA follows: TGTGCCAGCAGCCCACCGGGGGGGGGCGGTGGGGCCAACGTCCTGACTTTC.

This chain connects TRBV27 to TRBJ2-3; D is perhaps TRBD1 (5 bases). The CDR3 is made up of 13 amino acids. With 6 bases removed from V and 2 bases from J, the gap between germline ends came to 9 bases. CDR1 and CDR2 (germline): MNHEY, SMNVEV (reference sequence). CDR3 region: CASRQGNTDTQYF. The DNA of the CDR3 is TGTGCCAGCAGGCAGGGTAACACAGATACGCAGTATTTT.

Points on this clone: This sample includes further DNA sequences coding for the same CDR3. The chain joins TRBV5-4 to TRBJ2-1, with D perhaps TRBD1 (6 bases). Germline V gene data show CDR1 as SGHNT and CDR2 as YYREEE (reference sequence). There are 13 residues in the CDR3. The germline V and J ends were trimmed by 4 bases and 4 bases, with 9 bases remaining between them. The CDR3 sequence: CASSLDSYNEQFF. The CDR3 DNA reads TGTGCCAGCAGCCTGGACAGTTACAATGAGCAGTTCTTC.

J is TRBJ2-1 and V is TRBV5-4; TRBD2 is a possible D gene (6 bases). The germline CDR1 and CDR2 sequences are SGHNT and YYREEE (reference sequence). The CDR3 loop spans 14 amino acids. V lost 4 bases to trimming and J lost 5 bases, with 13 bases between them. The CDR3 DNA reads as TGTGCCAGCAGCGGCCGGGGCGGGGACAATGAGCAGTTCTTC. This translates into CASSGRGGDNEQFF.

The chain uses TRBV18 and TRBJ1-1; D is ambiguous. The CDR3 has 14 residues. The germline V gene has CDR1 KGHSH and CDR2 LQKENI. Trimming stripped 2 bases from V and 1 base from J, with 8 bases between. CDR3 coding DNA: TGTGCCAGCTCACCAGCCGTCAGGAACACTGAAGCTTTCTTT. Protein sequence: CASSPAVRNTEAFF.

This clone is medium-sized (0.01 to 0.1%). V gene TRBV5-4 combines with J gene TRBJ1-5; D is unresolved. This CDR3 spans 16 amino acids. The germline V and J ends were trimmed by 0 bases and 9 bases, with 19 bases remaining between them. Germline V gives CDR1 SGHNT, CDR2 YYREEE (reference sequence). The CDR3 sequence: CASSLGGSAGQGPQHF. The CDR3, as DNA: TGTGCCAGCAGCTTGGGAGGGTCGGCAGGCCAAGGGCCCCAGCATTTT.

The chain carries TRBV6-1 and TRBJ2-7; possibly TRBD2 for D (5 bases). The germline gives CDR1 MNHNS, CDR2 SASEGT. V lost 1 base and J lost 6, with 7 bases in between. There are 12 residues in the CDR3. CDR3 in amino acids: CASSEVGGEQYF. The CDR3 coding sequence is TGTGCCAGCAGTGAAGTCGGAGGCGAGCAGTACTTC.

The rearrangement uses TRBV6-5 and TRBJ1-3, with D uncertain. Germline V gives CDR1 MNHEY, CDR2 SVGAGI. The length of the CDR3 is 14 residues. V lost 4 bases and J lost 0, with 7 bases in between. The CDR3 DNA reads TGTGCCAGCAGTTCGGGCTTCTCTGGAAACACCATATATTTT. Its protein product is CASSSGFSGNTIYF.

The chain joins TRBV20-1 to TRBJ1-1; no reliable D call. In germline, CDR1 is DFQATT, CDR2 SNEGSKA (reference sequence). This CDR3 contains 11 residues. The V end lost 7 bases, the J end lost 4 bases, and 10 bases lay between the germline ends. CDR3 protein: CSVRGITEAFF. Here the CDR3 DNA reads TGCAGTGTCCGCGGCATCACTGAAGCTTTCTTT.

The chain couples TRBV28 to TRBJ1-4; 12 bases are shared with TRBD1. V dropped 5 bases and J dropped 8; count of bases not matched to a gene: 12. Germline values: CDR1 MDHEN, CDR2 SYDVKM. CDR3 length: 17 amino acids. The CDR3 sequence is CASSTPGQGAYLEKLFF. The DNA of the CDR3 is TGTGCCAGCAGTACGCCGGGACAGGGGGCGTATTTAGAAAAACTGTTTTTT.

There are a few counts of this clone. The chain combines TRBV14 with TRBJ2-5; the D is unclear. The CDR3 runs to 11 residues. V dropped 5 bases and J dropped 4 bases, with 5 bases sitting between them. In germline, CDR1 is SGHDN, CDR2 FVKESK. Here the CDR3 reads CASSVRETQYF. CDR3 coding DNA: TGTGCCAGCAGCGTACGAGAGACCCAGTACTTC.

The chain combines TRBV6-1 with TRBJ2-3; 11 nucleotides line up with TRBD2. In germline, CDR1 is MNHNS, CDR2 SASEGT. This CDR3 contains 15 residues. Trimming at V came to 7 bases and at J to 2 bases, leaving 5 bases not matched to a gene. The CDR3 sequence is CASTTSGGFTDTQYF. CDR3 nucleotide sequence: TGTGCCAGCACTACTAGCGGGGGATTCACAGATACGCAGTATTTT.

The J gene is TRBJ2-1, the V gene TRBV7-2; 10 nucleotides agree with TRBD2. From germline, CDR1 is SGHTA and CDR2 FQGNSA. The V segment lost 5 bases and the J segment 8 bases; nucleotides outside the gene matches: 9. The CDR3 covers 15 residues. The CDR3 sequence is CASSPASGSFDEQFF. As DNA, the CDR3 is TGTGCCAGCAGCCCCGCTAGCGGGAGTTTTGATGAGCAGTTCTTC.

As to this clone: This CDR3 is also generated by other DNA sequences in the sample. This chain uses TRBV10-1 with TRBJ2-3; no clear D gene. The CDR3 loop spans 14 amino acids. V lost 2 bases to trimming and J lost 0 bases, with 6 bases between them. Germline V gives CDR1 WNHNN, CDR2 SYGVQD (reference sequence). CDR3 DNA sequence: TGCGCCAGCAGTGAGAAGGCTAGCACAGATACGCAGTATTTT. Translating it yields CASSEKASTDTQYF.

The V gene is TRBV28, the J gene TRBJ1-5; tentative D call: TRBD1 (5 bases). Trimming pared 2 bases from V and 7 bases from J, leaving 21 bases between. The germline gives CDR1 MDHEN, CDR2 SYDVKM. The CDR3 consists of 17 residues. The CDR3 protein is CASSLPAGRRRMQPQHF. In DNA form, the CDR3 reads TGTGCCAGCAGTTTACCGGCAGGGCGTAGGAGGATGCAGCCCCAGCATTTT.

The rearrangement joins TRBV18 to TRBJ2-2; D not certain. This CDR3 has 13 amino acids. V dropped 2 bases and J dropped 1 base, with 2 bases sitting between them. Per the germline V gene, CDR1 is KGHSH and CDR2 is LQKENI. The DNA for the CDR3 is TGTGCCAGCTCACCAGTGAACACCGGGGAGCTGTTTTTT. Its protein is CASSPVNTGELFF.

V gene TRBV7-2 combines with J gene TRBJ2-3; no clear D gene. V lost 1 base, J lost 3 bases, and 8 bases lay in between. Germline V gene lookup returns CDR1 SGHTA and CDR2 FQGNSA. This CDR3 region has 14 residues. This CDR3 reads CASSLGAVTDTQYF. In DNA form, the CDR3 reads TGTGCCAGCAGCTTAGGAGCAGTAACAGATACGCAGTATTTT.

The chain employs TRBV6-5 and TRBJ2-6, with D unresolved. The germline V gene has CDR1 MNHEY and CDR2 SVGAGI. The CDR3 is 14 residues long. V dropped 6 bases and J dropped 0 bases, with 6 bases sitting between them. The CDR3 sequence is CASSTDSGANVLTF. Written as DNA, the CDR3 is TGTGCCAGCAGCACAGACTCTGGGGCCAACGTCCTGACTTTC.

The genes are TRBV27 and TRBJ2-5; the D gene is possibly TRBD1 (5 bases). The germline CDR1 and CDR2 sequences are MNHEY and SMNVEV (reference sequence). V was trimmed by 5 bases and J by 0 bases, leaving 13 bases between them. The CDR3 has 15 amino acids. The CDR3, as DNA: TGTGCCAGCAGTCCGCGTAACAGGAACCAAGAGACCCAGTACTTC. Its translation: CASSPRNRNQETQYF.

This chain joins TRBV11-2 and TRBJ2-1; D ambiguous. Germline CDR1 SGHAT, CDR2 FQNNGV. This CDR3 region has 14 residues. V lost 1 base and J 15 bases, leaving 19 bases between the germline ends. CDR3 in amino acids: CASSLVYGQNDRFF. CDR3 sequence (DNA): TGTGCCAGCAGCTTAGTATACGGGCAGAACGATCGGTTCTTC.

V gene TRBV7-9 combines with J gene TRBJ2-4; possible D gene TRBD2, 7 bases. V was cut by 0 bases and J by 7 bases, with 10 bases left in between. This CDR3 spans 14 amino acids. Germline V gene lookup returns CDR1 SEHNR and CDR2 FQNEAQ (reference sequence). CDR3 sequence reads: CASSLAGGRNIQYF. CDR3 bases: TGTGCCAGCAGCTTAGCGGGGGGGCGGAACATTCAGTACTTC.